The TCR beta chain under discussion was sequenced for a study of shared clonotypes between healthy human individuals. When replicate PCRs were run on sorted subsets, they used around 0.2 ug DNA, some 30,000 T cell genomes. TCRdb's copy holds only in-frame clones and misses some; the assay was immunoSEQ multiplex PCR. The table lists about a million clones, 75% of them singletons. Details on this clone: Its antigen is not known.

Splitting of CD4+ cells produced CD45RA+ naive and CD45RA-negative memory subsets. The CDR3 sequence is 14 residues long. Between the trimmed V and J ends, which lost 4 bases and 5 bases, there was a span of 11 bases. Germline lookup yields CDR1 SEHNR and CDR2 FQNEAQ (reference sequence). Study-level results: Generation probability values for non-shared clonotypes were lower than those for clonotypes shared by all four donors.

This clonotype was obtained from a man in his late teens or twenties in good health. The sequencing sample was made of memory CD4+ T cells sorted from blood. The subset: CD45RA-negative fraction. This chain uses TRBV7-9 with TRBJ2-2; the D is unclear. The DNA of the CDR3 is TGTGCCAGCAGCTGGACCGTTGGGACCGGGGAGCTGTTTTTT. This codes for CASSWTVGTGELFF.